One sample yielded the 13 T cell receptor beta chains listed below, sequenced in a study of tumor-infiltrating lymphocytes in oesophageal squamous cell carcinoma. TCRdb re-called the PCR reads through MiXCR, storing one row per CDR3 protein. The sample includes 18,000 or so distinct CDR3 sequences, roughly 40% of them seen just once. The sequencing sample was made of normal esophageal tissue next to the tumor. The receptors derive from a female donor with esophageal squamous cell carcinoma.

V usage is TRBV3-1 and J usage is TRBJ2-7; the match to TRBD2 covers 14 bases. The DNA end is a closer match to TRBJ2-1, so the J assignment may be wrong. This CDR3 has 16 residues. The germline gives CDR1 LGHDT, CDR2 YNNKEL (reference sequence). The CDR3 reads CASSGLAGGRDNEQFF. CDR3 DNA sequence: TGTGCCAGCAGCGGACTAGCGGGAGGCCGAGACAATGAGCAGTTCTTC.

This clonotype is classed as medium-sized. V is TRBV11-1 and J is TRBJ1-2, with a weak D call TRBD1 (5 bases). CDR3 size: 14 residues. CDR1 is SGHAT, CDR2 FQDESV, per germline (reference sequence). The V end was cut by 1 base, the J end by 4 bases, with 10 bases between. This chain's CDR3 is CASSLVVGTYGYTF. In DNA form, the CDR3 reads TGTGCCAGCAGCTTAGTGGTAGGGACCTATGGCTACACCTTC.

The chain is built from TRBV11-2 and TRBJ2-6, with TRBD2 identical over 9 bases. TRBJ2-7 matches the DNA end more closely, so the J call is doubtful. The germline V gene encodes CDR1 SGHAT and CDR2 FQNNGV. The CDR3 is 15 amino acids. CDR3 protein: CASSPREAGGIEQYF. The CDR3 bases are TGTGCCAGCAGCCCGCGCGAGGCGGGAGGGATTGAGCAGTACTTC.

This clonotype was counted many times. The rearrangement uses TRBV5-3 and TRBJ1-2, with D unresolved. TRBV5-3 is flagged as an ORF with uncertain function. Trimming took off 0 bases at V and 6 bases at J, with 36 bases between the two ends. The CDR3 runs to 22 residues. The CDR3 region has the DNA TGTGCCAGAAGCTTGGCCCTCCATGCCCGGAAAAAACGGTTGACGAGTGAAGATGGCTACACCTTC. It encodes CARSLALHARKKRLTSEDGYTF.

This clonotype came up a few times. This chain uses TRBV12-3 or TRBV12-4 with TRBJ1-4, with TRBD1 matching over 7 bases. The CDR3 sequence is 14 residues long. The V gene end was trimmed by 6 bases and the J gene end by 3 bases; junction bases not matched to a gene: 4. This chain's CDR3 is CASSIRGSNEKLFF. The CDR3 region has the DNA TGTGCCAGCAGCATCAGGGGGTCTAATGAAAAACTGTTTTTT.

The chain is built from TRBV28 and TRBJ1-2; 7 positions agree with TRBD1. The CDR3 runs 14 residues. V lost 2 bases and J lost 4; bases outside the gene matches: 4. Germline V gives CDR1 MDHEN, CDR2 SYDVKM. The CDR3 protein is CASSLGTASYGYTF. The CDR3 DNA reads TGTGCCAGCAGTTTAGGGACAGCCTCCTATGGCTACACCTTC.

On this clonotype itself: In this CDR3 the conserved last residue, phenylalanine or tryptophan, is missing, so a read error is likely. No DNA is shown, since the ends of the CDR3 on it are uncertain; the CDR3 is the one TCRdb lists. The CDR3 region is CAISVSGQGPTMATPSVR. V usage is TRBV10-3 and J usage is TRBJ1-1; the table's TRBD1 call for D was not verified on the DNA. Germline V lookup: CDR1 ENHRY, CDR2 SYGVKD. From its first to its last residue, the CDR3 has 18 amino acids.

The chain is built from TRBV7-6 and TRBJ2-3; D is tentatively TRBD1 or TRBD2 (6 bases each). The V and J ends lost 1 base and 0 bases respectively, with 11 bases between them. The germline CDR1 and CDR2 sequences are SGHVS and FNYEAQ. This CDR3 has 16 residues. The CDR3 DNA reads TGTGCCAGCAGCTTAGTGGGGGGCAAGAGCACAGATACGCAGTATTTT. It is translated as CASSLVGGKSTDTQYF.

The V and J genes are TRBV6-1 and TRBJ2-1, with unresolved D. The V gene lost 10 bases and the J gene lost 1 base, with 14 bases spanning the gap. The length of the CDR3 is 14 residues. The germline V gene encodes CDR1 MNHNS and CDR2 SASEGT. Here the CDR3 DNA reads TGTGCCACCTTACAGTCGTCTTCCTACAATGAGCAGTTCTTC. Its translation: CATLQSSSYNEQFF.

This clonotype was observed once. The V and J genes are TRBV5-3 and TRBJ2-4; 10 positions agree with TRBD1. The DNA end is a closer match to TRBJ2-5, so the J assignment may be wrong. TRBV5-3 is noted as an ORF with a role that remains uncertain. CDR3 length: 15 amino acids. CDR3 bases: TGTGCCAGCAGCGAAGACAGGGGGCGCGAAGAGACCCAGTACTTC. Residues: CASSEDRGREETQYF.

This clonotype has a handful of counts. CDR3 region: CASSLNRGPANYGYTF. The CDR3 nucleotides read TGTGCCAGCAGCTTAAACAGGGGGCCAGCTAACTATGGCTACACCTTC. The gene calls are TRBV13 and TRBJ1-2; the match to TRBD1 covers 9 bases. This CDR3 is built from 16 residues. Looked up from germline, CDR1 is PRHDT and CDR2 is FYEKMQ (reference sequence). V shed 2 bases and J 0 bases; nucleotides not matched to a gene: 4.

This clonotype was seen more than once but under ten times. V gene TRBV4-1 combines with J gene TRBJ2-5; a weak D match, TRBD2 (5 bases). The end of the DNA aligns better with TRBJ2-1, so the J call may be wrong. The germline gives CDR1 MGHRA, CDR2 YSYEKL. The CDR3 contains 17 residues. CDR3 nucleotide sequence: TGCGCCAGCAGCCACCCGGTGTTCGAGCGGACCTACAATGAGCAGTTCTTC. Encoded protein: CASSHPVFERTYNEQFF.

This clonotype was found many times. The CDR3 loop is CASSSGQGHYEQYF. Written as DNA, the CDR3 is TGTGCCAGCAGCTCCGGACAGGGGCACTACGAGCAGTACTTC. The chain links TRBV11-2 to TRBJ2-5, with TRBD1 matching over 9 bases. The end of the DNA is better explained by TRBJ2-7, so the J call may be wrong. There are 14 residues in the CDR3. From germline, CDR1 is SGHAT and CDR2 FQNNGV.